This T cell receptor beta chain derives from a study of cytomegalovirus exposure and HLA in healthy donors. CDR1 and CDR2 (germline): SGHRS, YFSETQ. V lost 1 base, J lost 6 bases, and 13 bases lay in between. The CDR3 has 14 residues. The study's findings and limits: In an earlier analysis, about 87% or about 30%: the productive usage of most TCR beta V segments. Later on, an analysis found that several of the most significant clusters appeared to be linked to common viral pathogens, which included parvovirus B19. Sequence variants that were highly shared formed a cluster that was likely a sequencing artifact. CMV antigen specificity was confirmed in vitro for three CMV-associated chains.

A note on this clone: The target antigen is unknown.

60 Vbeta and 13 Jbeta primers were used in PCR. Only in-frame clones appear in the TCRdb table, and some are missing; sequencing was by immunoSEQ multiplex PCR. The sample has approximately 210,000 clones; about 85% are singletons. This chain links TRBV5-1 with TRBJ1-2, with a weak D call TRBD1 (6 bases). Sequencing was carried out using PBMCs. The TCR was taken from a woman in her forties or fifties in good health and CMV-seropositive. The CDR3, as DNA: TGCGCCAGCAGCTTGAGGGACAACGGGCATGGCTACACCTTC. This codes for CASSLRDNGHGYTF.